This T cell receptor (beta chain) is drawn from a study of identifying expanded T cells in peripheral blood. Sequencing was performed with immunoSEQ multiplex PCR; in TCRdb, only in-frame clones are kept and a portion is missing. The sample lists more than 50,000 clones, about 83% occurring once. The CDR3 totals 16 residues. Germline-derived CDR1 and CDR2 are MNHNY and SVGAGI (reference sequence). Trimming stripped 5 bases from V and 9 bases from J, with 20 bases between. The sequenced material came from blood. The gene calls are TRBV6-6 and TRBJ1-6; D gene unclear. The sequence derives from a person aged 18-70 years in good health. In DNA form, the CDR3 reads TGTGCCAGCAGTCCTGAGGACCCCTATGCGGGTTCACCCCTCCACTTT. Its translation is CASSPEDPYAGSPLHF.